The clone carrying this T cell receptor beta chain was found a few times. The entry originates in a study of molecular identifiers for immune sequencing clone quantification. CDR1 and CDR2 from the germline V gene are SGHAT and FQNNGV. The CDR3 totals 13 residues. V lost 5 bases to trimming and J lost 8 bases, with 12 bases between them. One entry per CDR3 protein, called by TCRdb with MiXCR from the PCR reads. The sample lists some 100,000 distinct CDR3 sequences; 15% to 20% were seen once. Sorting defined naive CD8 T cells as CD8+CD4-CCR7+CD45RA+. This receptor was taken from a human donor in good health. Some libraries in this study had Jurkat cell RNA spiked in. The sequencing sample was made of naive CD8+ T cells from blood, with Jurkat cell RNA spiked in. Subset described: FACS-sorted CD8+CD4-CCR7+CD45RA+ naive T cells. This sequence joins TRBV11-2 and TRBJ2-2; no reliable D call. The CDR3 nucleotides are TGTGCCAGCAGCACCGACCCCGCTGGGGAGCTGTTTTTT. Encoded protein: CASSTDPAGELFF.